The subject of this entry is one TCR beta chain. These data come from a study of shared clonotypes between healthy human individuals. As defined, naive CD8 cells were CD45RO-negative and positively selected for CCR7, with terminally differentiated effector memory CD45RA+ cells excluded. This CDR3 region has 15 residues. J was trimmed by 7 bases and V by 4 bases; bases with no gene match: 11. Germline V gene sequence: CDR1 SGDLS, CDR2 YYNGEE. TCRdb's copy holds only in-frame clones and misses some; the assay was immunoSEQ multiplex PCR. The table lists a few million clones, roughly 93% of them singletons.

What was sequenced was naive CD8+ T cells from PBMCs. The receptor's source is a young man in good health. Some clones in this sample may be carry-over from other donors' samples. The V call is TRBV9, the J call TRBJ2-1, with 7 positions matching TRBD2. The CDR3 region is CASSSSGSTLNEQFF. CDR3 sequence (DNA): TGTGCCAGCAGCTCTAGCGGCAGTACATTAAATGAGCAGTTCTTC.